Listed below are T cell receptor beta chains from one sample, sequenced in a study of T cells after yellow fever vaccination. Via MiXCR, TCRdb re-called the 5' RACE reads, giving one row per CDR3 protein. The repertoire holds 510,000 or so distinct CDR3 sequences, with 15% to 20% as singletons. The source material was PBMCs, sampled 15 days after the yellow fever booster vaccination. The receptors come from a man younger than 40 who received the YFV17D yellow fever vaccine. Each CDR3 is given with its conserved first and last residue. A D gene is named only where the DNA matches it firmly. Clone sizes are given selectively: once, few, many, or a class where the clone is expanded.

d_gene: TRBD2
j_gene: TRBJ2-4
abundance: .
len: 15
v_gene: TRBV7-2
CDR3nt: TGTGCCAGCAGCTTGCGGGAGAACTACGGAAACATTCAGTACTTC
CDR3aa: CASSLRENYGNIQYF

d_gene: .
j_gene: TRBJ2-2
abundance: .
len: 14
v_gene: TRBV11-2
CDR3nt: TGTGCCAGCAGCTTAGTCGGGACCACCGGGGAGCTGTTTTTT
CDR3aa: CASSLVGTTGELFF

d_gene: .
j_gene: TRBJ1-1
abundance: few
len: 13
v_gene: TRBV7-9
CDR3nt: TGTGCCAGCAGCTTCGACACGGGCACTGAAGCTTTCTTT
CDR3aa: CASSFDTGTEAFF

d_gene: TRBD2
j_gene: TRBJ2-2
abundance: .
len: 15
v_gene: TRBV28
CDR3nt: TGTGCCAGCGGAACGGGAGGGCCGACCACCGGGGAGCTGTTTTTT
CDR3aa: CASGTGGPTTGELFF

d_gene: TRBD2
j_gene: TRBJ2-1
abundance: few
len: 16
v_gene: TRBV7-2
CDR3nt: TGTGCCAGCAGCTTGTGGTCTGGCGGGAGACGGAATGAGCAGTTCTTC
CDR3aa: CASSLWSGGRRNEQFF

d_gene: TRBD1
j_gene: TRBJ2-3
abundance: few
len: 15
v_gene: TRBV19
CDR3nt: TGTGCCAGTCAACCCGGGACAGGGTATTCAGATACGCAGTATTTT
CDR3aa: CASQPGTGYSDTQYF

d_gene: .
j_gene: TRBJ2-1
abundance: .
len: 13
v_gene: TRBV6-6
CDR3nt: TGTGCCAGCAGCCGGGCGATAGTGGGTGAGCAGTTCTTC
CDR3aa: CASSRAIVGEQFF

d_gene: TRBD1
j_gene: TRBJ2-1
abundance: few
len: 16
v_gene: TRBV7-6
CDR3nt: TGTGCCAGCACCTTAAAGGGACAGAGCTCCTACAATGAGCAGTTCTTC
CDR3aa: CASTLKGQSSYNEQFF

d_gene: TRBD1
j_gene: TRBJ1-6
abundance: few
len: 12
v_gene: TRBV30
CDR3nt: TGTGCCTGGACCGGGACAGCCGCACCCCTCCACTTT
CDR3aa: CAWTGTAAPLHF

d_gene: TRBD1
j_gene: TRBJ1-2
abundance: few
len: 15
v_gene: TRBV14
CDR3nt: TGTGCCAGCAGCCAACCCGGGACAGGGGTTTATGGCTACACCTTC
CDR3aa: CASSQPGTGVYGYTF

d_gene: .
j_gene: TRBJ1-2
abundance: .
len: 16
v_gene: TRBV27
CDR3nt: TGTGCCAGCAGTAGGCAGGCGCACGGACTTAACTATGGCTACACCTTC
CDR3aa: CASSRQAHGLNYGYTF

d_gene: .
j_gene: TRBJ2-3
abundance: few
len: 14
v_gene: TRBV20-1
CDR3nt: TGCAGTGCTAGAGGGGTGGGTCGCACAGATACGCAGTATTTT
CDR3aa: CSARGVGRTDTQYF

d_gene: .
j_gene: TRBJ2-1
abundance: .
len: 12
v_gene: TRBV28
CDR3nt: TGTGCCAGCAGCGTAACTGGTAATGAGCAGTTCTTC
CDR3aa: CASSVTGNEQFF

d_gene: .
j_gene: TRBJ2-7
abundance: few
len: 13
v_gene: TRBV6-6
CDR3nt: TGTGCCAGCAGTTTGAGAACGTACTACGAGCAGTACTTC
CDR3aa: CASSLRTYYEQYF

d_gene: .
j_gene: TRBJ2-7
abundance: few
len: 13
v_gene: TRBV13
CDR3nt: TGTGCCAGCAGCTCACAAGAGACAGTCGAGCAGTACTTC
CDR3aa: CASSSQETVEQYF

d_gene: .
j_gene: TRBJ2-7
abundance: few
len: 14
v_gene: TRBV6-2/TRBV6-3
CDR3nt: TGTGCCAGCAGATCGACTAATCTAGCGTACGAGCAGTACTTC
CDR3aa: CASRSTNLAYEQYF

d_gene: .
j_gene: TRBJ1-4
abundance: few
len: 14
v_gene: TRBV23-1
CDR3nt: TGCGCCAGCAGTCAAAGGGGCAGGGAGGAAAAACTGTTTTTT
CDR3aa: CASSQRGREEKLFF

d_gene: TRBD1
j_gene: TRBJ2-3
abundance: .
len: 15
v_gene: TRBV12-3/TRBV12-4
CDR3nt: TGTGCCAGCAGGCTTTCTGGGACAGGGGGAGGTACGCAGTATTTT
CDR3aa: CASRLSGTGGGTQYF

d_gene: .
j_gene: TRBJ2-5
abundance: few
len: 13
v_gene: TRBV7-9
CDR3nt: TGTGCCAGCAGCCAGGACAACCAAGAGACCCAGTACTTC
CDR3aa: CASSQDNQETQYF

d_gene: TRBD2
j_gene: TRBJ2-1
abundance: .
len: 15
v_gene: TRBV24-1
CDR3nt: TGTGCCACCAGTGATATTAGCGGGGGGATCAATGAGCAGTTCTTC
CDR3aa: CATSDISGGINEQFF

d_gene: .
j_gene: TRBJ2-7
abundance: .
len: 15
v_gene: TRBV7-2
CDR3nt: TGTGCCAGCAGCTTAGGGTCTACTAGCTCCTACGAGCAGTACTTC
CDR3aa: CASSLGSTSSYEQYF

d_gene: .
j_gene: TRBJ1-2
abundance: .
len: 16
v_gene: TRBV29-1
CDR3nt: TGCAGCGTTGAAGACAGGGGTGGCTACCCAAACTATGGCTACACCTTC
CDR3aa: CSVEDRGGYPNYGYTF

d_gene: .
j_gene: TRBJ1-2
abundance: few
len: 15
v_gene: TRBV7-2
CDR3nt: TGTGCCAGCAGGGTAGAGGCAGGGGATAACTATGGCTACACCTTC
CDR3aa: CASRVEAGDNYGYTF

d_gene: .
j_gene: TRBJ2-7
abundance: .
len: 13
v_gene: TRBV7-2
CDR3nt: TGTGCCAGCAGCTCAGTACGGTCCTACGAGCAGTACTTC
CDR3aa: CASSSVRSYEQYF

d_gene: TRBD2
j_gene: TRBJ2-3
abundance: .
len: 16
v_gene: TRBV7-2
CDR3nt: TGTGCCAGCAGCTTAGTTAGCGGGGGGGGGCCAGATACGCAGTATTTT
CDR3aa: CASSLVSGGGPDTQYF

d_gene: TRBD1
j_gene: TRBJ2-7
abundance: few
len: 16
v_gene: TRBV5-5
CDR3nt: TGTGCCAGCAGCTTGGTCCCTCTTGGGACAGTCTACGAGCAGTACTTC
CDR3aa: CASSLVPLGTVYEQYF

d_gene: .
j_gene: TRBJ2-7
abundance: few
len: 14
v_gene: TRBV2
CDR3nt: TGTGCCAGCAGCAAGACAACGAGCTCCTACGAGCAGTACTTC
CDR3aa: CASSKTTSSYEQYF

d_gene: TRBD1
j_gene: TRBJ1-6
abundance: few
len: 16
v_gene: TRBV6-5
CDR3nt: TGTGCCAGCAGTTACGTCGACAGGGAAACGAATTCACCCCTCCACTTT
CDR3aa: CASSYVDRETNSPLHF

d_gene: .
j_gene: TRBJ2-2
abundance: .
len: 20
v_gene: TRBV11-2
CDR3nt: TGTGCCAGCAGCCCTCCCTTCGGGCCCTCAGGGGTTCCTAACACCGGGGAGCTGTTTTTT
CDR3aa: CASSPPFGPSGVPNTGELFF

d_gene: TRBD1
j_gene: TRBJ1-5
abundance: few
len: 15
v_gene: TRBV5-6
CDR3nt: TGTGCCAGCAGCTTGGGGACAGGGCTGAATCAGCCCCAGCATTTT
CDR3aa: CASSLGTGLNQPQHF

d_gene: TRBD2
j_gene: TRBJ2-3
abundance: few
len: 18
v_gene: TRBV14
CDR3nt: TGTGCCAGCAGCCAGACTAGCGGGAGGGCCACCTTCACAGATACGCAGTATTTT
CDR3aa: CASSQTSGRATFTDTQYF

d_gene: TRBD1
j_gene: TRBJ2-1
abundance: few
len: 15
v_gene: TRBV7-2
CDR3nt: TGTGCCAGCAGCTGGCGACAGGGGGGAAACAATGAGCAGTTCTTC
CDR3aa: CASSWRQGGNNEQFF

d_gene: TRBD2
j_gene: TRBJ2-2
abundance: few
len: 13
v_gene: TRBV12-3/TRBV12-4
CDR3nt: TGTGCCACCAAGGCGGGGGGGCCCGGGGAGCTGTTTTTT
CDR3aa: CATKAGGPGELFF

d_gene: .
j_gene: TRBJ2-7
abundance: many
len: 15
v_gene: TRBV30
CDR3nt: TGTGCCTGGCGAGACCTCGGACAGTCCCTCAACGAGCAGTACTTC
CDR3aa: CAWRDLGQSLNEQYF

d_gene: .
j_gene: TRBJ2-7
abundance: few
len: 12
v_gene: TRBV2
CDR3nt: TGTGCCAGCAGGGACGGTCTTTACGAGCAGTACTTC
CDR3aa: CASRDGLYEQYF

d_gene: .
j_gene: TRBJ2-3
abundance: few
len: 15
v_gene: TRBV7-2
CDR3nt: TGTGCCAGCAGCTCACTCCCGACAGGAACAGATACGCAGTATTTT
CDR3aa: CASSSLPTGTDTQYF

d_gene: .
j_gene: TRBJ2-7
abundance: many
len: 13
v_gene: TRBV27
CDR3nt: TGTGCCAGCAGTTTAACTGCAGCCTACGAGCAGTACTTC
CDR3aa: CASSLTAAYEQYF

d_gene: .
j_gene: TRBJ2-1
abundance: few
len: 15
v_gene: TRBV10-1
CDR3nt: TGCGCCAGCAGTGACTTTGGGAGAGCCTACAATGAGCAGTTCTTC
CDR3aa: CASSDFGRAYNEQFF

d_gene: TRBD1
j_gene: TRBJ2-3
abundance: many
len: 18
v_gene: TRBV14
CDR3nt: TGTGCCAGCAGCCAAGAACCCCGGGACAGGGAGGGAACAGATACGCAGTATTTT
CDR3aa: CASSQEPRDREGTDTQYF

d_gene: .
j_gene: TRBJ2-1
abundance: .
len: 16
v_gene: TRBV20-1
CDR3nt: TGCAGTGCTAGAGAGGCCAATGGGCTATCCTACAATGAGCAGTTCTTC
CDR3aa: CSAREANGLSYNEQFF

d_gene: .
j_gene: TRBJ1-4
abundance: few
len: 17
v_gene: TRBV5-6
CDR3nt: TGTGCCAGCAGCTTTGACGCAGACGGAGCAACTAATGAAAAACTGTTTTTT
CDR3aa: CASSFDADGATNEKLFF

d_gene: .
j_gene: TRBJ2-1
abundance: many
len: 14
v_gene: TRBV2
CDR3nt: TGTGCCAGCGAGGGGGCTCTAGCGGACAATGAGCAGTTCTTC
CDR3aa: CASEGALADNEQFF

d_gene: .
j_gene: TRBJ2-1
abundance: .
len: 17
v_gene: TRBV7-2
CDR3nt: TGTGCCAGCAGCCTGGGTTTCGCTAGTGGTTCCTACAATGAGCAGTTCTTC
CDR3aa: CASSLGFASGSYNEQFF

d_gene: TRBD1
j_gene: TRBJ2-6
abundance: .
len: 20
v_gene: TRBV11-2
CDR3nt: TGTGCCAGCAGCTTATTGCGAGGGACAGCCGTGACTCTTGAGGCCAACGTCCTGACTTTC
CDR3aa: CASSLLRGTAVTLEANVLTF

d_gene: .
j_gene: TRBJ2-7
abundance: .
len: 14
v_gene: TRBV29-1
CDR3nt: TGCAGCGCAGGTGGTGGAAGGGGATTTTACGAGCAGTACTTC
CDR3aa: CSAGGGRGFYEQYF

d_gene: .
j_gene: TRBJ1-4
abundance: few
len: 16
v_gene: TRBV3-1
CDR3nt: TGTGCCAGCAGCCAAGAAGGGATAGGTCGCCGTGAAAAACTGTTTTTT
CDR3aa: CASSQEGIGRREKLFF

d_gene: TRBD2
j_gene: TRBJ2-1
abundance: few
len: 14
v_gene: TRBV4-3
CDR3nt: TGCGCCAGCAGCTATAGCGGGAGGGCACGGGAGCAGTTCTTC
CDR3aa: CASSYSGRAREQFF

d_gene: .
j_gene: TRBJ2-1
abundance: .
len: 14
v_gene: TRBV6-2/TRBV6-3
CDR3nt: TGTGCCAGCAGTTACAACTACCAGAACAATGAGCAGTTCTTC
CDR3aa: CASSYNYQNNEQFF

d_gene: .
j_gene: TRBJ2-2
abundance: .
len: 12
v_gene: TRBV20-1
CDR3nt: TGCAGTGCTAGTATAGGTACCGGGGAGCTGTTTTTT
CDR3aa: CSASIGTGELFF

d_gene: .
j_gene: TRBJ2-5
abundance: few
len: 15
v_gene: TRBV12-3/TRBV12-4
CDR3nt: TGTGCCAGCAGTTGGCCCGGGGGCAACCAAGAGACCCAGTACTTC
CDR3aa: CASSWPGGNQETQYF

d_gene: .
j_gene: TRBJ2-7
abundance: .
len: 14
v_gene: TRBV10-3
CDR3nt: TGTGCCATCGGGGTTGGGGACCCTGCTCCCGAGCAGTACTTC
CDR3aa: CAIGVGDPAPEQYF

d_gene: .
j_gene: TRBJ2-7
abundance: .
len: 16
v_gene: TRBV5-4
CDR3nt: TGTGCCAGCAGCTTAGGTATGAGAGGAGTCCCCTACGAGCAGTACTTC
CDR3aa: CASSLGMRGVPYEQYF

d_gene: TRBD2
j_gene: TRBJ2-7
abundance: few
len: 14
v_gene: TRBV7-9
CDR3nt: TGTGCCAGCAGCGTGGGACTAGCGGGAGAGGAGCAGTACTTC
CDR3aa: CASSVGLAGEEQYF

d_gene: TRBD1
j_gene: TRBJ1-1
abundance: .
len: 14
v_gene: TRBV10-3
CDR3nt: TGTGCCATCCATAGCAGGGGGAAGAACACTGAAGCTTTCTTT
CDR3aa: CAIHSRGKNTEAFF

d_gene: TRBD2
j_gene: TRBJ2-7
abundance: few
len: 20
v_gene: TRBV6-2/TRBV6-3
CDR3nt: TGTGCCAGCAGTTACTCGCCCTTTACTAGCGGGAGTATTCTTTCCTACGAGCAGTACTTC
CDR3aa: CASSYSPFTSGSILSYEQYF

d_gene: TRBD1
j_gene: TRBJ1-6
abundance: .
len: 12
v_gene: TRBV5-1
CDR3nt: TGCGCCAGCAGCGTGACCGGGACAGCGCTCCACTTT
CDR3aa: CASSVTGTALHF

d_gene: .
j_gene: TRBJ1-5
abundance: .
len: 15
v_gene: TRBV6-1
CDR3nt: TGTGCCAGCCGGACCAACCATAATAGCAATCAGCCCCAGCATTTT
CDR3aa: CASRTNHNSNQPQHF